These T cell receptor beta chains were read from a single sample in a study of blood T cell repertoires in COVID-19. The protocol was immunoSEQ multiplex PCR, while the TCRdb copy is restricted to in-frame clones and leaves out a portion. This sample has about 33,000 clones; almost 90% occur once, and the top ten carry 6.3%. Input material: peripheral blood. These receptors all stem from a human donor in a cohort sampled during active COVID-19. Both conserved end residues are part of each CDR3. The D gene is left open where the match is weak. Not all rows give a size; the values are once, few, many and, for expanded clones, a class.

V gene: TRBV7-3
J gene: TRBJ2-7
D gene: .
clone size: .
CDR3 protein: CASSLGSLGEQYF
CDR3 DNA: TGTGCCAGCAGCCTGGGGAGCTTGGGCGAGCAGTACTTC

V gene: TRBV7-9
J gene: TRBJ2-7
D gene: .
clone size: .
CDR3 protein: CASSLPGTYEQYF
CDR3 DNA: TGTGCCAGCAGCTTACCGGGAACCTACGAGCAGTACTTC

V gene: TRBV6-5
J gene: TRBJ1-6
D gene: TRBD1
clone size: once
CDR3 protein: CASSYTGGTNSPLHF
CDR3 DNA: TGTGCCAGCAGCTACACAGGGGGAACTAATTCACCCCTCCACTTT

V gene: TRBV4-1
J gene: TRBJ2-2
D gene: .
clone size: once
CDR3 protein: CASSHNSNTGELFF
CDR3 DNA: TGCGCCAGCAGCCACAACTCGAACACCGGGGAGCTGTTTTTT

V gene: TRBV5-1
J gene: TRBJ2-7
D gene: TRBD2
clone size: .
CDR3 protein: CASSGGVARNEQYF
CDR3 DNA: TGCGCCAGCAGCGGGGGGGTAGCGAGGAACGAGCAGTACTTC

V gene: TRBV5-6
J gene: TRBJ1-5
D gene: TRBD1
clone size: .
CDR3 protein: CASSLEQGARGNQPQHF
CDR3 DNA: TGTGCCAGCAGCTTGGAACAGGGGGCGCGGGGCAATCAGCCCCAGCATTTT

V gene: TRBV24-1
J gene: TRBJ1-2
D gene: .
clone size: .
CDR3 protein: CATSDPGSGYTF
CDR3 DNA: TGTGCCACCAGTGACCCCGGGAGCGGCTACACCTTC

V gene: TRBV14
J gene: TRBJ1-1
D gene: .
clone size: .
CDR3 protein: CASSQALNTEAFF
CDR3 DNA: TGTGCCAGCAGCCAAGCTCTGAACACTGAAGCTTTCTTT

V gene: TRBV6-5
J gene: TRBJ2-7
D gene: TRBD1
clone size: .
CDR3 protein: CASRNLDRVDEQYF
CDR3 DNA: TGTGCCAGCAGGAACCTGGACAGGGTGGACGAGCAGTACTTC

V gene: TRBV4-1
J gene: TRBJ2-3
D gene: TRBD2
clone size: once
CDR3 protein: CASSQGPGRGELTDTQYF
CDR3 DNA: TGCGCCAGCAGCCAAGGACCGGGGCGGGGGGAGCTCACAGATACGCAGTATTTT

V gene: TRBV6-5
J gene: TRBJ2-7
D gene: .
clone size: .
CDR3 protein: CASSPPGYEQYF
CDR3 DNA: TGTGCCAGCAGTCCTCCAGGGTACGAGCAGTACTTC

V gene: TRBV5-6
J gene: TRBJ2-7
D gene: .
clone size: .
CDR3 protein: CASSLDEGNYEQYF
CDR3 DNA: TGTGCCAGCAGCTTGGATGAGGGAAACTACGAGCAGTACTTC

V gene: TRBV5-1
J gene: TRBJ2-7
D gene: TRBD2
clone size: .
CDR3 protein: CASSLAAGNRYEQYF
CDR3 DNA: TGCGCCAGCAGCTTGGCAGCGGGAAATCGGTACGAGCAGTACTTC

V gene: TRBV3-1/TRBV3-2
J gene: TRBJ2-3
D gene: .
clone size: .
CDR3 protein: CASSAGPPDTQYF
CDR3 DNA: TGTGCCAGCAGCGCGGGACCACCAGATACGCAGTATTTT

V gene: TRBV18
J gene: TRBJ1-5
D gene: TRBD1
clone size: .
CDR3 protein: CASSGGGTGRFQPQHF
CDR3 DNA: TGTGCCAGCTCAGGCGGGGGGACAGGGCGCTTTCAGCCCCAGCATTTT

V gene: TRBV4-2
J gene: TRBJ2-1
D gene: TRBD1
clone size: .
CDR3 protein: CASSQVGRDRHNEQFF
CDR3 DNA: TGTGCCAGCAGCCAAGTTGGACGGGACAGACACAATGAGCAGTTCTTC

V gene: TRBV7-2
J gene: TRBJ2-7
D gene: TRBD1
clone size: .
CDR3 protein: CASSLYRQGPEQYF
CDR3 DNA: TGTGCCAGCAGCTTATATAGACAGGGGCCCGAGCAGTACTTC

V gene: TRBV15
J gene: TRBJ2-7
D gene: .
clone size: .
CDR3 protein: CATSPPGAGYEQYF
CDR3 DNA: TGTGCCACCAGCCCACCAGGGGCTGGGTACGAGCAGTACTTC

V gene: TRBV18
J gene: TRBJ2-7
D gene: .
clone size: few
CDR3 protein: CASTRPDSSYEQYF
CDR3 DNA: TGTGCCAGCACCCGGCCGGACAGCTCCTACGAGCAGTACTTC

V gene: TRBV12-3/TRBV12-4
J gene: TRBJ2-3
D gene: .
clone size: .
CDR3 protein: CASSLYPDTQYF
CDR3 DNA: TGTGCCAGCAGTTTATATCCAGATACGCAGTATTTT

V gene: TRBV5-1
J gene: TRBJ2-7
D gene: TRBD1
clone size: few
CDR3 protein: CASSSGQGAWEQYF
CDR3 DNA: TGCGCCAGCAGCTCGGGACAGGGTGCGTGGGAGCAGTACTTC

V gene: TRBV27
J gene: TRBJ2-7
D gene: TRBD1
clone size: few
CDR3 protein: CASSSHDPGQGGQYF
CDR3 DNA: TGTGCCAGCAGTTCGCACGACCCGGGACAGGGTGGGCAGTACTTC

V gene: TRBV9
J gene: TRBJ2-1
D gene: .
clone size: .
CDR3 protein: CASTRDTDYNEQFF
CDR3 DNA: TGTGCCAGCACTCGGGACACCGACTACAATGAGCAGTTCTTC

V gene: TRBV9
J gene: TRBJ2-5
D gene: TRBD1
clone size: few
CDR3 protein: CASSVGGGHQETQYF
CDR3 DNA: TGTGCCAGCAGCGTAGGAGGGGGCCACCAAGAGACCCAGTACTTC

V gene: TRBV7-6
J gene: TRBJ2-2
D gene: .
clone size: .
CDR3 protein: CASSLRASAYTGELFF
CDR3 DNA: TGTGCCAGCAGCTTAAGGGCTAGCGCTTACACCGGGGAGCTGTTTTTT

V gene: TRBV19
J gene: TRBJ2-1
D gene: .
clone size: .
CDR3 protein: CATAGTLYNEQFF
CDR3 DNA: TGTGCCACGGCCGGGACACTATACAATGAGCAGTTCTTC

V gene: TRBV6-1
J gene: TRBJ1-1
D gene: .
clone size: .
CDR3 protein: CASSETGRTEAFF
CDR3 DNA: TGTGCCAGCAGTGAAACAGGGCGCACTGAAGCTTTCTTT

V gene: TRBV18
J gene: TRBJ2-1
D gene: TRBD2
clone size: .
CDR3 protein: CASSPSGGADEQFF
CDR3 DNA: TGTGCCAGCTCGCCTAGCGGGGGGGCCGATGAGCAGTTCTTC

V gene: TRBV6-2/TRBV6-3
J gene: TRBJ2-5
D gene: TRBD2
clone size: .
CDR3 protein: CASSYSGSGETQYF
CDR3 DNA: TGTGCCAGCAGTTATAGCGGGAGTGGAGAGACCCAGTACTTC

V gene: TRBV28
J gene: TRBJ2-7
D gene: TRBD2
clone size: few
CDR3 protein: CASSRPEDVGLGYYEQYF
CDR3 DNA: TGTGCCAGCAGTCGCCCCGAGGACGTAGGACTAGGTTACTACGAGCAGTACTTC

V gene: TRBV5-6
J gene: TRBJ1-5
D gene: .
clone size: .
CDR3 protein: CASSLGRIQPQHF
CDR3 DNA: TGTGCCAGCAGCTTGGGTAGAATTCAGCCCCAGCATTTT

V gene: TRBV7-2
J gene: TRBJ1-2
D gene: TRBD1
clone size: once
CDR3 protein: CASSLGYSAGQGFGYTF
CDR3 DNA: TGTGCCAGCAGCCTCGGTTATAGCGCGGGACAGGGCTTTGGCTACACCTTC

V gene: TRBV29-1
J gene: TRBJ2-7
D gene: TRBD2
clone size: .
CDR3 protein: CSVEDWASGGYEQYF
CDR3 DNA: TGCAGCGTTGAAGATTGGGCTAGCGGTGGCTACGAGCAGTACTTC

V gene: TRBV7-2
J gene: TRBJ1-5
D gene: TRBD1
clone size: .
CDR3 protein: CASSSATGKGHNQPQHF
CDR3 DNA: TGTGCCAGCAGCTCCGCGACAGGGAAGGGCCACAATCAGCCCCAGCATTTT

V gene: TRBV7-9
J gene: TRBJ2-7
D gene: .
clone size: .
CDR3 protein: CASSRTGYEQYF
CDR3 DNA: TGTGCCAGCAGCCGAACAGGCTACGAGCAGTACTTC

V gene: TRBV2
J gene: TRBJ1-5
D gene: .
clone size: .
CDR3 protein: CASTQRGANNQPQHF
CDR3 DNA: TGTGCCAGCACTCAACGGGGGGCTAACAATCAGCCCCAGCATTTT

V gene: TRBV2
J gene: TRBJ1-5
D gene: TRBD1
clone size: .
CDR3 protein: CASSVSPGGYGNQPQHF
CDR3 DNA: TGTGCCAGCAGTGTTTCCCCAGGGGGCTATGGCAATCAGCCCCAGCATTTT

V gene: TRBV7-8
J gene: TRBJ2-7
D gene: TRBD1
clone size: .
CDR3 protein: CASSYTLGTGAYEQYF
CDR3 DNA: TGTGCCAGCAGCTACACCCTAGGGACAGGGGCCTACGAGCAGTACTTC

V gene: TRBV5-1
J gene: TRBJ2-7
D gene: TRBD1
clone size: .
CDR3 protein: CASSLRDRGSYEQYF
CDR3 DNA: TGCGCCAGCAGCTTGCGGGACAGGGGATCCTACGAGCAGTACTTC

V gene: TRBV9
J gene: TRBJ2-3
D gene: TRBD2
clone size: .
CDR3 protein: CASSVGNSGGSDTQYF
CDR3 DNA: TGTGCCAGCAGCGTAGGTAATAGCGGGGGATCAGATACGCAGTATTTT